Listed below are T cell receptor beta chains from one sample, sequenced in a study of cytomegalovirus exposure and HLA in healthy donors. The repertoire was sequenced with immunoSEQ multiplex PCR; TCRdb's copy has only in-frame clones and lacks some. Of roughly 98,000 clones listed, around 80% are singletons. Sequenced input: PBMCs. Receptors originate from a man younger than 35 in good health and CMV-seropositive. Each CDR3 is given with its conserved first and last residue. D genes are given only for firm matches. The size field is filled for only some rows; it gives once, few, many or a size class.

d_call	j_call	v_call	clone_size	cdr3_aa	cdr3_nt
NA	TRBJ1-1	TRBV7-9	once	CASSHLTQGREAFF	TGTGCCAGCAGCCACCTCACTCAGGGTCGAGAGGCTTTCTTT
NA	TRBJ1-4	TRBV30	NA	CAWRGGGKLFF	TGTGCCTGGAGGGGTGGAGGAAAACTGTTTTTT
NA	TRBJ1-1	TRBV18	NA	CASSPRAGQLNTEAFF	TGTGCCAGCTCACCACGAGCCGGACAGTTGAACACTGAAGCTTTCTTT
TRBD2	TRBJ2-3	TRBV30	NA	CAWSVWGGSSTDTQYF	TGTGCCTGGAGTGTGTGGGGGGGGAGCTCCACAGATACGCAGTATTTT
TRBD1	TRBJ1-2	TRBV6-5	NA	CASRPGQALYYGYTF	TGTGCCAGCAGGCCGGGACAGGCTCTTTACTATGGCTACACCTTC
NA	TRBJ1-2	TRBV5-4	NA	CASSFGGGVDGYTF	TGTGCCAGCAGCTTTGGCGGGGGCGTCGATGGCTACACCTTC
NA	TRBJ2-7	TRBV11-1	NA	CASSLDVSGDYEQYF	TGTGCCAGCAGCTTAGACGTGTCCGGGGACTACGAGCAGTACTTC
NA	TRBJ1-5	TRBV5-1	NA	CASSLAGIGQPQHF	TGCGCCAGCAGCTTGGCAGGGATCGGTCAGCCCCAGCATTTT
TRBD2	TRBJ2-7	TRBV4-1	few	CASSQYQTPGTSGGPYEQYF	TGCGCCAGCAGCCAGTACCAAACCCCCGGGACTAGCGGGGGGCCCTACGAGCAGTACTTC
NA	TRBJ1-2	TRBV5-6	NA	CASSLSRDHANYGYTF	TGTGCCAGCAGCCTATCGAGGGATCATGCTAACTATGGCTACACCTTC
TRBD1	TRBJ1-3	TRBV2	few	CASSDMATGIFGNTIYF	TGTGCCAGCAGCGACATGGCGACAGGGATTTTCGGAAACACCATATATTTT